The 23 T cell receptor beta chains below all came from one sample that was sequenced in a study of cytomegalovirus exposure and HLA in healthy donors (TCRdb year 2017). Library creation used the immunoSEQ multiplex PCR assay. A mixture of 60 forward primers for TCR Vbeta segments and 13 reverse primers for TCR Jbeta segments was used in the multiplex PCR. Here the immuneACCESS table is served through TCRdb, limited to in-frame sequences with V and J called. Missing clones are a known gap in these copies; in checked studies unresolved V genes cover under half, and the rest lacks a known reason. A total of 100,000 to 150,000 clones appear in this sample, roughly 76% of them only once. The ten most abundant clones make up under 15% of the sample. Source material: PBMCs. These receptors originate from a woman aged 55-69 years in good health and CMV-seropositive.

The CDR3 loop is CASKGTPGAEQYF. In nucleotides, the CDR3 is TGTGCCAGTAAAGGGACACCCGGGGCCGAGCAGTACTTC. V gene TRBV19 combines with J gene TRBJ2-7; a possible D gene is TRBD1 (6 bases). The V gene's germline CDR1 is LNHDA and CDR2 SQIVND (reference sequence). The CDR3 has 13 amino acids. The V end was cut by 7 bases, the J end by 6 bases, with 16 bases between.

The table lists this clone with a few counts. V usage is TRBV9 and J usage is TRBJ2-3; 8 positions agree with TRBD2. Germline CDR1 and CDR2: SGDLS and YYNGEE. The CDR3 has 19 residues. After removal of 4 bases from V and 2 bases from J, the junction contained 18 bases not matched to a gene. CDR3: CASSHPRGSGGPFTDTQYF. The CDR3 nucleotides read TGTGCCAGCAGCCACCCGAGGGGGAGCGGGGGCCCCTTCACAGATACGCAGTATTTT.

The chain couples TRBV4-3 to TRBJ1-2, with 7 bases that match TRBD1. V shed 4 bases and J 0 bases; nucleotides not matched to a gene: 2. This CDR3 has 14 residues. The germline V gene has CDR1 LGHNA and CDR2 YSLEER. CDR3 sequence: CASSPTGTNYGYTF. The CDR3 DNA follows: TGCGCCAGCAGCCCGACAGGGACTAACTATGGCTACACCTTC.

The chain has TRBV4-2 and TRBJ1-5, with a tentative D call TRBD1 (5 bases). The CDR3 is made up of 14 amino acids. Germline assignment: CDR1 LGHNA and CDR2 YNFKEQ. Trimming removed 7 bases at V and 5 bases at J, with 15 bases between. This chain's CDR3 is CASNQLGGDQPQHF. In nucleotides, the CDR3 is TGTGCCAGCAACCAGCTGGGGGGTGATCAGCCCCAGCATTTT.

In DNA, the CDR3 is TGTGCCAGCAGCTTAGCTTCTGAGGGGGAGCTGTTTTTT. This codes for CASSLASEGELFF. The chain uses TRBV7-8 and TRBJ2-2, with unresolved D. Trimming left V 0 bases short and J 8 bases short, with 7 bases between. The CDR3 has 13 residues. Germline CDR1 is SGHVS and CDR2 is FQNEAQ.

The chain carries TRBV7-9 and TRBJ1-1; D may be TRBD1 (6 bases). Germline values: CDR1 SEHNR, CDR2 FQNEAQ (reference sequence). The CDR3 loop spans 13 amino acids. Trimming shortened V by 3 bases and J by 5 bases, and 10 bases separated the two germline ends. CDR3 nucleotides: TGTGCCAGCAGCTTGTCAGGGGAGACTGAAGCTTTCTTT. As protein: CASSLSGETEAFF.

This clone was counted only a few times. This chain links TRBV4-2 with TRBJ2-2; TRBD2 matches at 9 bases. V was clipped by 4 bases and J by 5 bases; unmatched bases: 11. CDR1 and CDR2 (germline): LGHNA, YNFKEQ. The CDR3 contains 17 residues. The CDR3 bases are TGTGCCAGCAGCCCCGGTGGCGGGAGGGCCTCTACCGGGGAGCTGTTTTTT. It specifies CASSPGGGRASTGELFF.

The rearrangement uses TRBV27 and TRBJ2-5; 10 bases match TRBD2. Unmatched junction bases numbered 8, after V lost 6 bases and J lost 4 bases. Germline V gene lookup returns CDR1 MNHEY and CDR2 SMNVEV (reference sequence). The CDR3 is 15 residues long. Written as DNA, the CDR3 is TGTGCCAGCAGAGAAGCGGGAGGGCCCTCAGAGACCCAGTACTTC. Its protein is CASREAGGPSETQYF.

In nucleotides, the CDR3 is TGTGCCAGCAGCTTACGGACAGGGGGCCCTACTAACTATGGCTACACCTTC. Its protein is CASSLRTGGPTNYGYTF. V is TRBV7-8 and J is TRBJ1-2; 11 bases are a match to TRBD1. The germline V gene encodes CDR1 SGHVS and CDR2 FQNEAQ. The ends lost 2 bases at V and 0 bases at J; junction bases unmatched: 5. The CDR3 length is 17 residues.

The chain uses TRBV9 and TRBJ2-1; D is perhaps TRBD2 (7 bases). The germline V gene has CDR1 SGDLS and CDR2 YYNGEE. Trimming shortened V by 3 bases and J by 9 bases, and 25 bases separated the two germline ends. The CDR3 extends over 17 amino acids. The CDR3 nucleotides are TGTGCCAGCAGCGCTGGGGGTGGGGGGGCATCTTTGTTTGAGCAGTTCTTC. Translation: CASSAGGGGASLFEQFF.

The rearrangement uses TRBV15 and TRBJ1-2; 12 bases agree with TRBD1. Per germline, CDR1 LNHNV and CDR2 YYDKDF (reference sequence). With V trimmed by 0 bases and J by 4 bases, 6 bases remained unmatched. The CDR3 totals 17 residues. This CDR3 is CATSREPPGQGAYGYTF. CDR3 in DNA: TGTGCCACCAGCAGAGAGCCACCGGGACAGGGGGCCTATGGCTACACCTTC.

The rearrangement joins TRBV11-1 to TRBJ2-1, with 9 bases identical to TRBD1. Trimming removed 4 bases from V and 3 bases from J; junction bases left unmatched: 7. The CDR3 contains 16 residues. From germline, CDR1 is SGHAT and CDR2 FQDESV (reference sequence). CDR3 coding DNA: TGTGCCAGCAGCTCGGGACAGGGTGGGGTCTACAATGAGCAGTTCTTC. This codes for CASSSGQGGVYNEQFF.

The V call is TRBV7-2, the J call TRBJ2-2; TRBD2 matches at 14 bases. CDR3 length: 16 amino acids. From germline, CDR1 is SGHTA and CDR2 FQGNSA. V shed 5 bases, J shed 6 bases, and the junction held 5 bases outside the gene matches. The CDR3 protein is CASSRLAGGPSGELFF. The CDR3 DNA reads as TGTGCCAGCAGCCGACTAGCGGGGGGGCCATCCGGGGAGCTGTTTTTT.

In its sample, this clone was seen once. The chain recombines TRBV7-3 with TRBJ2-1, with 15 bases identical to TRBD2. The CDR3 has 16 amino acids. Germline V gene sequence: CDR1 SGHTA, CDR2 FQGTGA. With V trimmed by 5 bases and J by 5 bases, 4 bases remained unmatched. The CDR3 sequence is CASSPGLAGGHNEQFF. The CDR3, as DNA: TGTGCCAGCAGCCCGGGACTAGCGGGGGGCCACAATGAGCAGTTCTTC.

Comment on this clone: The same CDR3 is also encoded by other DNA sequences in this sample. The V call is TRBV18, the J call TRBJ2-2; TRBD1 matches at 9 bases. CDR1 is KGHSH and CDR2 is LQKENI in the germline V gene. V was pared by 3 bases and J by 4 bases, with 6 bases of the junction left unmatched. CDR3 size: 16 residues. Here the CDR3 reads CASSPTGQGGTGELFF. In DNA form, the CDR3 reads TGTGCCAGCTCACCTACGGGACAGGGAGGCACCGGGGAGCTGTTTTTT.

The V and J genes are TRBV30 and TRBJ1-4; tentative D call: TRBD1 (6 bases). V was cut by 2 bases and J by 8 bases, with 15 bases left in between. This CDR3 has 14 amino acids. Germline-derived CDR1 and CDR2 are GTSNPN and SVGIG (reference sequence). CDR3 region: CAWSRPGAGEKLFF. Written as DNA, the CDR3 is TGTGCCTGGAGTCGTCCAGGGGCTGGGGAAAAACTGTTTTTT. Variable domain in full (rest from reference TRBV30 and TRBJ1-4): SQTIHQWPATLVQPVGSPLSLECTVEGTSNPNLYWYRQAAGRGLQLLFYSVGIGQISSEVPQNLSASRPQDRQFILSSKKLLLSDSGFYLCAWSRPGAGEKLFFGSGTQLSVL.

V and J are TRBV2 and TRBJ2-3; D ambiguous. V shed 3 bases and J shed 0 bases, with 7 bases lying between them. The CDR3 extends over 14 amino acids. Germline-derived CDR1 and CDR2 are SNHLY and FYNNEI. This CDR3 reads CASSEVVSTDTQYF. CDR3 in DNA: TGTGCCAGCAGTGAGGTAGTGAGCACAGATACGCAGTATTTT.

The genes are TRBV4-1 and TRBJ1-5, with TRBD1 matching 11 bases. Trimming took 4 bases from V and 5 from J; bases not matched to a gene: 10. The CDR3 sequence is 17 residues long. CDR1 and CDR2 (germline): MGHRA, YSYEKL. CDR3: CASSRIPGTGGDQPQHF. CDR3 DNA sequence: TGCGCCAGCAGCCGAATACCCGGGACAGGGGGTGATCAGCCCCAGCATTTT.

This clone has only one observation. The CDR3 DNA sequence: TGCGCCAGCAGCCAGGGACAGGCTGGGGCTAATGAAAAACTGTTTTTT. This codes for CASSQGQAGANEKLFF. V gene TRBV5-1 combines with J gene TRBJ1-4, with 8 bases fitting TRBD1. This CDR3 spans 16 amino acids. J lost 3 bases, V lost 4 bases, and 8 bases had no gene match. Looked up from germline, CDR1 is SGHRS and CDR2 is YFSETQ. Supplemented by reference TRBV5-1 and TRBJ1-4, the full variable domain reads KAGVTQTPRYLIKTRGQQVTLSCSPISGHRSVSWYQQTPGQGLQFLFEYFSETQRNKGNFPGRFSGRQFSNSRSEMNVSTLELGDSALYLCASSQGQAGANEKLFFGSGTQLSVL.

This chain links TRBV30 with TRBJ2-2, with 7 bases aligning to TRBD1. Germline-derived CDR1 and CDR2 are GTSNPN and SVGIG (reference sequence). V shed 7 bases, J shed 0 bases, and the junction held 8 bases outside the gene matches. There are 15 residues in the CDR3. Here the CDR3 reads CASDRSNANTGELFF. Here the CDR3 DNA reads TGTGCCTCGGACAGGTCCAACGCGAACACCGGGGAGCTGTTTTTT.

The chain uses TRBV7-9 and TRBJ1-2; D may be TRBD1 (6 bases). This CDR3 comprises 16 residues. V lost 7 bases and J lost 1, with 19 bases in between. Germline V lookup: CDR1 SEHNR, CDR2 FQNEAQ (reference sequence). The CDR3: CASNLGGAVLNYGYTF. DNA for the CDR3: TGTGCCAGCAACCTAGGGGGGGCAGTCCTTAACTATGGCTACACCTTC.

The chain joins TRBV11-3 to TRBJ2-2; TRBD1 might be the D (5 bases). V was clipped by 5 bases and J by 0 bases, with 10 bases between them. The germline gives CDR1 SGHNT, CDR2 YENEEA. CDR3 size: 15 residues. CDR3 sequence (DNA): TGTGCCAGCAGCCCAAGGGGATCGAACACCGGGGAGCTGTTTTTT. As protein: CASSPRGSNTGELFF.

This chain links TRBV15 with TRBJ2-1, with TRBD2 identical over 11 bases. Unmatched junction bases numbered 9, after V lost 1 base and J lost 4 bases. The germline gives CDR1 LNHNV, CDR2 YYDKDF (reference sequence). The CDR3 has 18 amino acids. The DNA for the CDR3 is TGTGCCACCAGCAGAGGGATTAGCGGGGGGGGTTCTTACAATGAGCAGTTCTTC. Its protein product is CATSRGISGGGSYNEQFF.